The 3 T cell receptor beta chains below come from one sample, sequenced in a study of T cell responses to AZD1222 COVID-19 vaccine. Sequenced by immunoSEQ multiplex PCR; TCRdb stores in-frame clones only, minus some. The repertoire includes around 110,000 clones, almost 95% of them detected once, and around 1.7% sits in the top ten. Specimen: peripheral blood, collected on day 0 of AZD1222 vaccination. Receptors were obtained from an adult in good health.

V and J are TRBV7-6 and TRBJ1-5; 9 bases align to TRBD1. The CDR3 consists of 15 residues. Germline V lookup: CDR1 SGHVS, CDR2 FNYEAQ. J gave up 11 bases and V 4 bases, and 12 bases lay outside the gene matches. The CDR3 DNA follows: TGTGCCAGCAGCTCCGGGACAGGGCTACAATCAGCCCAGCATTTT. Translated, it gives CASSSGTGLQSAQHF. The complete variable domain, with remaining parts taken from reference TRBV7-6 and TRBJ1-5, reads GAGVSQSPRYKVTKRGQDVALRCDPISGHVSLYWYRQALGQGPEFLTYFNYEAQQDKSGLPNDRFSAERPEGSISTLTIQRTEQRDSAMYRCASSSGTGLQSAQHFGDGTRLSIL.

This rearrangement joins TRBV3-1 (or the pseudogene TRBV3-2) to TRBJ1-5; D call uncertain. Germline V gene lookup returns CDR1 LGHDT and CDR2 YNNKEL (reference sequence). The CDR3 extends over 14 amino acids. Between the trimmed V and J ends, which lost 0 bases and 9 bases, there was a span of 12 bases. The CDR3 protein is CASSQDSRAPPQHF. The CDR3 DNA reads TGTGCCAGCAGCCAAGATAGCCGAGCCCCGCCCCAGCATTTT.

In DNA, the CDR3 is TGTGCCAGCAGCCCCCTCGCAGGGGACGGGGGCTACACCTTC. It is translated as CASSPLAGDGGYTF. The rearrangement links TRBV11-3 to TRBJ1-2; D possibly corresponds to TRBD1 (6 bases). V was cut by 5 bases and J by 8 bases, with 18 bases left in between. The germline V gene has CDR1 SGHNT and CDR2 YENEEA. This CDR3 is built from 14 residues.